These 14 T cell receptor beta chains were all obtained from the same sample, sequenced in a study of blood T cell repertoires in COVID-19. Only in-frame clones appear in the TCRdb table, and some are missing; sequencing was by immunoSEQ multiplex PCR. The repertoire holds about 200,000 clones, with approximately 84% as singletons. Sequencing input: peripheral blood. The receptor source for this set is a human donor with acute or convalescent COVID-19. The donor label of this sample is uncertain.

This chain connects TRBV5-4 to TRBJ2-1; 12 positions agree with TRBD1. The CDR3 length is 15 residues. V was pared by 4 bases and J by 8 bases, with 7 bases of the junction left unmatched. Germline V gene lookup returns CDR1 SGHNT and CDR2 YYREEE (reference sequence). The CDR3 nucleotides are TGTGCCAGCAGCAGCGGGACAGGGGGCCAGGATGAGCAGTTCTTC. Its protein product is CASSSGTGGQDEQFF. The full variable domain, in which reference TRBV5-4 and TRBJ2-1 provide the parts outside the CDR3, is ETGVTQSPTHLIKTRGQQVTLRCSSQSGHNTVSWYQQALGQGPQFIFQYYREEENGRGNFPPRFSGLQFPNYSSELNVNALELDDSALYLCASSSGTGGQDEQFFGPGTRLTVL.

This sequence joins TRBV5-8 and TRBJ1-4, with 9 bases fitting TRBD1. V shed 3 bases, J shed 7 bases, and the junction held 10 bases outside the gene matches. The CDR3 covers 16 residues. Germline-derived CDR1 and CDR2 are SGHTS and YDEGEE. This chain's CDR3 is CASSSGQGIFGEKLFF. The DNA of the CDR3 is TGTGCCAGCAGCTCCGGACAGGGGATCTTTGGTGAAAAACTGTTTTTT.

This chain connects TRBV6-4 to TRBJ2-2; D not certain. CDR3 length: 14 residues. Germline loops: CDR1 MRHNA, CDR2 SNTAGT. V was clipped by 4 bases and J by 4 bases, with 10 bases between them. Written as DNA, the CDR3 is TGTGCCAGCAGTGCTATAATGAGCACCGGGGAGCTGTTTTTT. Translated, it gives CASSAIMSTGELFF.

The chain has TRBV30 and TRBJ1-4; D may be TRBD1 (5 bases). V was cut by 3 bases and J by 5 bases, with 13 bases left in between. The CDR3 loop spans 14 amino acids. Per germline, CDR1 GTSNPN and CDR2 SVGIG (reference sequence). CDR3 sequence reads: CAWSQGRENEKLFF. DNA for the CDR3: TGTGCCTGGAGCCAGGGAAGGGAAAATGAAAAACTGTTTTTT.

The V gene is TRBV11-3, the J gene TRBJ2-7, with D maybe TRBD2 (5 bases). CDR3 length: 13 residues. Germline loops: CDR1 SGHNT, CDR2 YENEEA. V was trimmed by 4 bases and J by 7 bases, leaving 14 bases between them. For the CDR3, the DNA is TGTGCCAGCAGCTCGGACTCCCGCGAGGAGCAGTACTTC. This encodes CASSSDSREEQYF.

V is TRBV7-2 and J is TRBJ1-1; D is perhaps TRBD1 (5 bases). V was trimmed by 2 bases and J by 3 bases, leaving 10 bases between them. Germline assignment: CDR1 SGHTA and CDR2 FQGNSA. The CDR3 has 14 amino acids. CDR3 residues: CASSLQGLDTEAFF. CDR3 coding DNA: TGTGCCAGCAGCTTACAGGGACTCGACACTGAAGCTTTCTTT.

The chain is built from TRBV2 and TRBJ1-2; maybe TRBD1 (5 bases). Germline-derived CDR1 and CDR2 are SNHLY and FYNNEI. The CDR3 is 15 residues long. Deletions cut 5 bases from V and 0 bases from J, with 13 bases between. Here the CDR3 reads CASSLERTTNYGYTF. The CDR3 coding sequence is TGTGCCAGCAGTCTGGAGAGGACAACTAACTATGGCTACACCTTC. Full variable domain (missing parts from reference TRBV2 and TRBJ1-2): EPEVTQTPSHQVTQMGQEVILRCVPISNHLYFYWYRQILGQKVEFLVSFYNNEISEKSEIFDDQFSVERPDGSNFTLKIRSTKLEDSAMYFCASSLERTTNYGYTFGSGTRLTVV.

This clone was seen a single time. The CDR3 reads CASSLQPGQPYEQYF. DNA for the CDR3: TGCGCCAGCAGCTTGCAGCCGGGACAACCCTACGAGCAGTACTTC. V is TRBV5-1 and J is TRBJ2-7; a weak D match, TRBD1 (6 bases). V lost 1 base to trimming and J lost 2 bases, with 13 bases between them. The V gene's germline CDR1 is SGHRS and CDR2 YFSETQ. The CDR3 runs 15 residues.

This clone was picked up one time. The chain recombines TRBV3-1 (or the pseudogene TRBV3-2) with TRBJ2-3; 7 bases match TRBD1. Looked up from germline, CDR1 is LGHDT and CDR2 is YNNKEL (reference sequence). The CDR3 spans 15 residues. With 5 bases clipped from V and 0 bases from J, the junction kept 5 bases outside the gene matches. DNA of the CDR3: TGTGCCAGCAGCTATCGGGACAGTAGCACAGATACGCAGTATTTT. Translation: CASSYRDSSTDTQYF.

This clone has only a few counts. V usage is TRBV2 and J usage is TRBJ2-1; TRBD1 agrees at 9 bases. The CDR3 runs 14 residues. From germline, CDR1 is SNHLY and CDR2 FYNNEI. V was pared by 8 bases and J by 2 bases, with 4 bases of the junction left unmatched. The CDR3 DNA reads as TGTGCCAGCGGTAACAGGGGGCCCTACAATGAGCAGTTCTTC. Protein: CASGNRGPYNEQFF.

This sequence joins TRBV5-1 and TRBJ2-1; 7 bases fit TRBD1. The CDR3 is 16 residues long. V gave up 0 bases and J gave up 5 bases; unmatched junction bases: 8. CDR1 and CDR2 from the germline V gene are SGHRS and YFSETQ. For the CDR3, the DNA is TGCGCCAGCAGCTTGGATCCGGGACAGTTGGACAATGAGCAGTTCTTC. Protein: CASSLDPGQLDNEQFF.

The J gene is TRBJ2-7, the V gene TRBV5-1; 10 bases match TRBD2. The germline gives CDR1 SGHRS, CDR2 YFSETQ. With V trimmed by 7 bases and J by 4 bases, 8 bases remained unmatched. This CDR3 spans 14 amino acids. CDR3 DNA sequence: TGCGCCAGCCAATGGGCTAGCGGGAGTTACGAGCAGTACTTC. This encodes CASQWASGSYEQYF.

The chain is built from TRBV27 and TRBJ1-3; no firm D call. Germline loops: CDR1 MNHEY, CDR2 SMNVEV (reference sequence). V lost 6 bases and J 1 base, leaving 13 bases between the germline ends. CDR3 length: 15 residues. The CDR3 DNA is TGTGCCAGCAGGGAAACAGCAATTTCTGGAAACACCATATATTTT. Protein sequence: CASRETAISGNTIYF.

The chain recombines TRBV5-1 with TRBJ2-3, with D perhaps TRBD1 (6 bases). The V gene lost 5 bases and the J gene lost 1 base, with 17 bases spanning the gap. Germline V CDR1 and CDR2: SGHRS, YFSETQ. The CDR3 totals 16 residues. The CDR3 loop reads CASSYDGRQGTDTQYF. The DNA for the CDR3 is TGCGCCAGCAGTTACGATGGAAGACAGGGCACAGATACGCAGTATTTT.